This TCR beta chain stems from a study of OX40 agonist ivuxolimab in advanced cancers. Study-level information: Males comprised 82.7% of the group, whose mean age was approximately 60 years (range 23 to 79).

The repertoire was sequenced with immunoSEQ multiplex PCR; TCRdb's copy has only in-frame clones and lacks some. The sample has about 52,000 clones, roughly 94% seen once; the top ten hold 9% to 15%. CDR3 length equals 13 residues. Germline-derived CDR1 and CDR2 are MNHEY and SVGAGI. Deletions cut 0 bases from V and 6 bases from J, with 6 bases between. The sequences come from CD4+ or CD8+ T cells sorted from blood, collected in a trial of the OX40 agonist ivuxolimab. This receptor was taken from an adult with an advanced solid tumor such as melanoma, head and neck, liver or kidney cancer. J is TRBJ2-1 and V is TRBV6-5; unclear D gene. The chain's CDR3 is CASSYSPANEQFF. For the CDR3, the DNA is TGTGCCAGCAGTTACTCCCCAGCCAATGAGCAGTTCTTC.